This T cell receptor (beta chain) originates from a study of shared clonotypes between healthy human individuals. Germline V gene data show CDR1 as MDHEN and CDR2 as SYDVKM. V was pared by 6 bases and J by 7 bases, with 2 bases of the junction left unmatched. This CDR3 comprises 12 residues. Only in-frame clones appear in the TCRdb table, and some are missing; sequencing was by immunoSEQ multiplex PCR. The sample records 400,000 to 550,000 clones, 79% being singletons. The receptor was isolated from a woman aged 40-49 years in good health. Some clones in this sample may be carry-over from other donors' samples. The sample comprised PBMCs. The chain combines TRBV28 with TRBJ1-5; 8 bases align to TRBD1. The CDR3 spells CASRGQGQPQHF. CDR3 DNA sequence: TGTGCCAGCAGAGGACAGGGCCAGCCCCAGCATTTT.